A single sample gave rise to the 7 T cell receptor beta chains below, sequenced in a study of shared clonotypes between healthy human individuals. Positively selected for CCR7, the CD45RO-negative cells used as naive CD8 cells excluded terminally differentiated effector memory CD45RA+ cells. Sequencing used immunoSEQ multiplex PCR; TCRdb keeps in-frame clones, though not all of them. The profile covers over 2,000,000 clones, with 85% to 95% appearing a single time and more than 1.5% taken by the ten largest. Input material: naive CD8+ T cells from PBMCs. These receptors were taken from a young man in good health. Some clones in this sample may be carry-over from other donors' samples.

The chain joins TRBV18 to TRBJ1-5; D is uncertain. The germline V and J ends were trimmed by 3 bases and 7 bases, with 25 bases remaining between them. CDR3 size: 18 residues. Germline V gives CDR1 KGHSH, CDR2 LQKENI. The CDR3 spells CASSPPPQVAGARQPQHF. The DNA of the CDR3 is TGTGCCAGCTCACCTCCACCCCAAGTTGCAGGTGCCAGACAGCCCCAGCATTTT.

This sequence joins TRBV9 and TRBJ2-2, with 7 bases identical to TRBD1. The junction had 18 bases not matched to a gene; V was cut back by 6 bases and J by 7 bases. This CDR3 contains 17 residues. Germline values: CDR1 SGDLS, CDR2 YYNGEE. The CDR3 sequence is CASTVLEITGAVGELFF. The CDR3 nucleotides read TGTGCCAGCACTGTCCTCGAAATCACAGGGGCTGTCGGGGAGCTGTTTTTT.

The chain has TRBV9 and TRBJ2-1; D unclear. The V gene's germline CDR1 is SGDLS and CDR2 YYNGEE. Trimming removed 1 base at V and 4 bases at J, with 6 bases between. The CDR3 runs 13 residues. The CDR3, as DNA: TGTGCCAGCAGCGTACTAGGATACAATGAGCAGTTCTTC. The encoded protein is CASSVLGYNEQFF.

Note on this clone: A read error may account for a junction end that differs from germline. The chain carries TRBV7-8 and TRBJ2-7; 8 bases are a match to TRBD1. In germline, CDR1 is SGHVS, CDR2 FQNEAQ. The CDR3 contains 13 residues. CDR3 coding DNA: TGTGCCAGCAGCTTACCCCACTGGGACAGGCAGCACTTC. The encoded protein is CASSLPHWDRQHF. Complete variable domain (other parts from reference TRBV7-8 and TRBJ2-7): GAGVSQSPRYKVAKRGQDVALRCDPISGHVSLFWYQQALGQGPEFLTYFQNEAQLDKSGLPSDRFFAERPEGSVSTLKIQRTQQEDSAVYLCASSLPHWDRQHFGPGTRLTVT.

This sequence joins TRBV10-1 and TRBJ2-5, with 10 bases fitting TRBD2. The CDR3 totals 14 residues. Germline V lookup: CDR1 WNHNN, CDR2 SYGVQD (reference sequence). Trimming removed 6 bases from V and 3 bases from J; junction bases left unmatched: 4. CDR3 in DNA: TGCGCCAGCAGCCCTAGCGGGAGTGAAGAGACCCAGTACTTC. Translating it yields CASSPSGSEETQYF.

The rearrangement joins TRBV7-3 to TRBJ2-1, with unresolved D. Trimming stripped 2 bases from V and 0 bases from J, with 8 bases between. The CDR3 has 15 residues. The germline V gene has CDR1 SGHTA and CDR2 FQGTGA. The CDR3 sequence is CASSLVSSSYNEQFF. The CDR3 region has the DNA TGTGCCAGCAGCTTAGTGTCTAGCTCCTACAATGAGCAGTTCTTC.

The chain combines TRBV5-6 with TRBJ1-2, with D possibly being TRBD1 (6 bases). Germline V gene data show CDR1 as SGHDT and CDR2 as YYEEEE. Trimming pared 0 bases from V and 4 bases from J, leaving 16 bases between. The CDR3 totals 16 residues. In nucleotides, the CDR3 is TGTGCCAGCAGCTTGGATGTAGCAGGGGATTTCTATGGCTACACCTTC. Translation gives CASSLDVAGDFYGYTF.